This is a list of T cell receptor beta chains from one sample in a study of CD8 T cells in Susac syndrome. TCRdb redid the calling of the immunoSEQ multiplex PCR reads with MiXCR, one entry per CDR3 protein. The sample gives around 300,000 distinct CDR3 sequences, roughly 90% of which show up once; roughly 0.2% is in the top ten. Source material: CD8+ T cells from PBMCs. These TCRs come from a human donor with multiple sclerosis. Each CDR3 is given with its conserved first and last residue. Each record gives: J gene, V gene, clone size, D gene, CDR3 DNA, CDR3 protein. A D gene is named only where the DNA matches it firmly. The listing skips clone size in some rows; elsewhere it reads once, few, many or a size class.

J: TRBJ1-6
V: TRBV15
size: .
D: .
DNA: TGTGCCACCGCCTCGATGTCAGGGTTTAATTCACCCCTCCACTTT
CDR3: CATASMSGFNSPLHF

J: TRBJ2-7
V: TRBV7-9
size: .
D: .
DNA: TGTGCCAGCAGGGCGCTGGGCGAGCAGTACTTC
CDR3: CASRALGEQYF

J: TRBJ1-5
V: TRBV5-5
size: once
D: .
DNA: TGTGCCAGCAGCTTTACAGGGATATCCAATCAGCCCCAGCATTTT
CDR3: CASSFTGISNQPQHF

J: TRBJ2-7
V: TRBV20-1
size: .
D: .
DNA: TGCAGTGCTAGAGATCCCCGTGACTTCTCATACGAGCAGTACTTC
CDR3: CSARDPRDFSYEQYF

J: TRBJ2-1
V: TRBV27
size: .
D: .
DNA: TGTGCCAGCAAGGAGGGGGTGGTCTCCTACAATGAGCAGTTCTTC
CDR3: CASKEGVVSYNEQFF

J: TRBJ2-1
V: TRBV29-1
size: .
D: .
DNA: TGCAGCGTTGACTCCCTCCGGCGCGGACGCTCCTACAATGAGCAGTTCTTC
CDR3: CSVDSLRRGRSYNEQFF

J: TRBJ1-1
V: TRBV7-3
size: .
D: TRBD1
DNA: TGTGCCAGCAGCATCGGGACAGGGAACACTGAAGTTTTCTTT
CDR3: CASSIGTGNTEVFF

J: TRBJ2-1
V: TRBV7-9
size: .
D: .
DNA: TGTGCCAGCGGAGGGATATCCAACAATGAGCAGTTCTTC
CDR3: CASGGISNNEQFF

J: TRBJ2-7
V: TRBV4-1
size: .
D: .
DNA: TGCGCCAGCAGCCAAGATCAGATGAGCTACGAGCAGTACTTC
CDR3: CASSQDQMSYEQYF

J: TRBJ2-3
V: TRBV28
size: .
D: .
DNA: TGTGCCAGCAGTTTTTGGGCAGGGGATACAGATACGCAGTATTTT
CDR3: CASSFWAGDTDTQYF

J: TRBJ2-2
V: TRBV4-2
size: .
D: TRBD1
DNA: TGTGCCAGCAGTGGGGGACAGACAAACACCGGGGAGCTGTTTTTT
CDR3: CASSGGQTNTGELFF

J: TRBJ2-2
V: TRBV29-1
size: .
D: .
DNA: TGCAGCGTTGCCGGGTTCACCGGGGAGCTGTTTTTT
CDR3: CSVAGFTGELFF

J: TRBJ2-1
V: TRBV27
size: .
D: .
DNA: TGTGCCAGCATCCACGGGGCAGGGTCCAATGAGCAGTTCTTC
CDR3: CASIHGAGSNEQFF

J: TRBJ2-1
V: TRBV4-3
size: .
D: TRBD2
DNA: TGCGCCAGCAGCCAAGGACTAGCGGTTAATGGATACAATGAGCAGTTCTTC
CDR3: CASSQGLAVNGYNEQFF

J: TRBJ2-1
V: TRBV15
size: once
D: .
DNA: TGTGCCACCAGCCCCGTGACAGCGAGCTCCTACAATGAGCAGTTCTTC
CDR3: CATSPVTASSYNEQFF

J: TRBJ2-1
V: TRBV6-5
size: .
D: TRBD2
DNA: TGTGCCAGCAGTTACTTTTCGGGGGGCTACAATGAGCAGTTCTTC
CDR3: CASSYFSGGYNEQFF

J: TRBJ2-1
V: TRBV27
size: .
D: TRBD2
DNA: TGTGCCAGCAGACCGGGAGGGTGGGGCAATGAGCAGTTCTTC
CDR3: CASRPGGWGNEQFF

J: TRBJ2-7
V: TRBV6-6
size: .
D: .
DNA: TGTGCCAGCAGTTACTCGGAGGGAACCTACGAGCAGTACTTC
CDR3: CASSYSEGTYEQYF

J: TRBJ1-2
V: TRBV28
size: .
D: .
DNA: TGTGCCAGCACCCATGGTAGGGAGCCTAACTATGGCTACACCTTC
CDR3: CASTHGREPNYGYTF

J: TRBJ2-1
V: TRBV16
size: .
D: TRBD1
DNA: TGTGCCAGCAGCCCAGGGACAGAAGATAATGAGCAGTTCTTC
CDR3: CASSPGTEDNEQFF

J: TRBJ2-3
V: TRBV12-3/TRBV12-4
size: .
D: .
DNA: TGTGCCAGCAGTTTAGGGCAGGGGTCCAGCACAGATACGCAGTATTTT
CDR3: CASSLGQGSSTDTQYF

J: TRBJ1-4
V: TRBV7-2
size: .
D: TRBD1
DNA: TGTGCCAGCAGCTTAGCAGAGGGGGCGCCGGATGAAAAACTGTTTTTT
CDR3: CASSLAEGAPDEKLFF

J: TRBJ2-7
V: TRBV7-3
size: .
D: .
DNA: TGTGCCAGCAGCATCTTCCCAGGCCACGCCTACGAGCAGTACTTC
CDR3: CASSIFPGHAYEQYF

J: TRBJ1-3
V: TRBV5-1
size: .
D: .
DNA: TGCGCCAGCAGCTCAGGGACCTCCTTGGATGGAAACACCATATATTTT
CDR3: CASSSGTSLDGNTIYF

J: TRBJ2-1
V: TRBV6-2/TRBV6-3
size: .
D: .
DNA: TGTGCCAGCAGCTTCATCGACGATGAGCAGTTCTTC
CDR3: CASSFIDDEQFF

J: TRBJ2-3
V: TRBV4-3
size: .
D: TRBD2
DNA: TGCGCCAGCAGCCAAGACCTGCTTGAAGCGGGGGGAACAGATACGCAGTATTTT
CDR3: CASSQDLLEAGGTDTQYF

J: TRBJ1-1
V: TRBV28
size: .
D: .
DNA: TGTGCCAGCAGTCCGAGGGTACGCGGCACTGAAGCTTTCTTT
CDR3: CASSPRVRGTEAFF

J: TRBJ1-2
V: TRBV7-9
size: .
D: .
DNA: TGTGCCAGCAGCTTAGGCGCTACCTATGGCTACACCTTC
CDR3: CASSLGATYGYTF

J: TRBJ2-3
V: TRBV12-2
size: .
D: .
DNA: TGTGCAAGTCGTTGCAGGGAGGCAGATACGCAGTATTTT
CDR3: CASRCREADTQYF

J: TRBJ2-7
V: TRBV7-9
size: .
D: .
DNA: TGTGCCAGCAGATTAGAAGGGTACGAGCAGTACTTC
CDR3: CASRLEGYEQYF

J: TRBJ2-3
V: TRBV7-3
size: .
D: .
DNA: TGTGCCAGCAGCGGGGGGCTTACTAGCACAGATACGCAGTATTTT
CDR3: CASSGGLTSTDTQYF

J: TRBJ1-5
V: TRBV28
size: .
D: .
DNA: TGTGCCAGCAGTTTGAATCCAGGAGATCAGCCCCAGCATTTT
CDR3: CASSLNPGDQPQHF

J: TRBJ2-5
V: TRBV11-2
size: .
D: .
DNA: TGTGCCAGCAGCTCGAACCTGCGGGGGCCTCAAGAGACCCAGTACTTC
CDR3: CASSSNLRGPQETQYF

J: TRBJ2-3
V: TRBV10-3
size: .
D: .
DNA: TGTGCCATCAGTGAGGAAGGACCTCCAGATACGCAGTATTTT
CDR3: CAISEEGPPDTQYF

J: TRBJ2-7
V: TRBV2
size: few
D: TRBD1
DNA: TGTGCCAGCAGCTTTCCCGGGACAGGGTCAGGAGAGCAGTACTTC
CDR3: CASSFPGTGSGEQYF

J: TRBJ1-1
V: TRBV20-1
size: .
D: TRBD1
DNA: TGCAGTGCTAGAGGGGACAGGGGATTTGAAGCTTTCTTT
CDR3: CSARGDRGFEAFF

J: TRBJ2-4
V: TRBV7-2
size: .
D: .
DNA: TGTGCCAGCAGCTCCCCGGGCCAAAACATTCAGTACTTC
CDR3: CASSSPGQNIQYF

J: TRBJ2-1
V: TRBV6-6
size: .
D: .
DNA: TGTGCCAGCAGCCGGACTTGGAATGAGCAGTTCTTC
CDR3: CASSRTWNEQFF

J: TRBJ1-5
V: TRBV7-9
size: .
D: TRBD1
DNA: TGTGCCAGCAGCCAGACGGGACAGAACAATCAGCCCCAGCATTTT
CDR3: CASSQTGQNNQPQHF

J: TRBJ2-1
V: TRBV9
size: few
D: TRBD2
DNA: TGTGCCAGCAGCGTAGCGGGACTAGAGTACAATGAGCAGTTCTTC
CDR3: CASSVAGLEYNEQFF

J: TRBJ2-7
V: TRBV20-1
size: .
D: .
DNA: TGCAGTGCCGCACAGGATATGGGCGAGCAGTACTTC
CDR3: CSAAQDMGEQYF

J: TRBJ1-1
V: TRBV29-1
size: .
D: .
DNA: TGCAGCGTTGACCCGGGACCCCCATGGGGGGCTTTCTTT
CDR3: CSVDPGPPWGAFF

J: TRBJ1-6
V: TRBV6-6
size: .
D: TRBD1
DNA: TGTGCCAGCAGTCAGACAGGGGCCGATAATTCACCCCTCCACTTT
CDR3: CASSQTGADNSPLHF

J: TRBJ2-3
V: TRBV7-9
size: few
D: TRBD2
DNA: TGTGCCAGCAGCTTAGCACCCGCGGGGGTTAGCACAGATACGCAGTATTTT
CDR3: CASSLAPAGVSTDTQYF

J: TRBJ2-1
V: TRBV24-1
size: .
D: TRBD2
DNA: TGTGCCACCAGTGGACTAGCGGGAGGGCCAGATGAGCAGTTCTTC
CDR3: CATSGLAGGPDEQFF

J: TRBJ2-7
V: TRBV27
size: .
D: .
DNA: TGTGCCAGCAGTTTATTACAGGACTACGAGCAGTACTTC
CDR3: CASSLLQDYEQYF

J: TRBJ1-2
V: TRBV28
size: .
D: .
DNA: TGTGCCAGCAGTTTAACCGCAGGGCAAAGGGGAGGCTACACCTTC
CDR3: CASSLTAGQRGGYTF

J: TRBJ1-5
V: TRBV19
size: .
D: TRBD1
DNA: TGTGCCAGTAGTAGGCCCGGGACAGAAAATAGCAATCAGCCCCAGCATTTT
CDR3: CASSRPGTENSNQPQHF